The clone carrying this T cell receptor beta chain was seen many times. Amplification targeted the TCR beta CDR3 regions, with RNA transcripts as the source material. Investigators did first-round RT-PCR with HTBI primers, then second-round multiplex PCR. TCRdb used MiXCR to reprocess the multiplex PCR reads, holding one entry per CDR3 protein. Among hundreds of thousands of distinct CDR3 sequences, around 21% were seen once, and the ten largest hold 2.5% to 3.5%. This entry comes from a study of Graves' ophthalmopathy and Graves' hyperthyroidism. Stable hyperthyroidism was defined by absence of ophthalmopathy within 18 months of follow-up. Ages of hyperthyroidism patients ran from 18 to 65, and their diagnoses were new, under 2 months' duration. Diagnoses were established from clinical symptoms, serum thyroxine, TRAb, thyroid ultrasound and orbital computed tomography. Out of 9 to 10 ml of fresh peripheral blood, PBMCs were obtained.

CDR1 MNHEY and CDR2 SVGAGI come from the germline V gene. This CDR3 has 13 residues. The V end lost 7 bases, the J end lost 7 bases, and 17 bases lay between the germline ends. This TCR derives from a young woman with stable Graves' hyperthyroidism. The sequenced sample consisted of peripheral blood. The chain has TRBV6-5 and TRBJ2-7; possible D gene TRBD1, 7 bases. The CDR3 DNA is TGTGCCAGCACCCCAGGGGGGACGGGTGAGCAGTACTTC. Encoded protein: CASTPGGTGEQYF.